This T cell receptor beta chain stems from a study of blood T cell repertoires in COVID-19. Some clones are missing from TCRdb's copy, which holds only in-frame ones; the method was immunoSEQ multiplex PCR. The sample yields 210,000 or so clones, around 82% seen once. The germline V and J ends were trimmed by 3 bases and 10 bases, with 18 bases remaining between them. CDR3 size: 13 residues. The V gene's germline CDR1 is GTSNPN and CDR2 SVGIG (reference sequence). V gene TRBV30 combines with J gene TRBJ1-1; possibly TRBD1 for D (6 bases). The sequence derives from a man in his fifties or sixties with active or convalescent COVID-19. The specimen sequenced was peripheral blood. The CDR3 loop reads CAWSAGDGKRAFF. The CDR3 nucleotides are TGTGCCTGGAGCGCAGGGGATGGCAAAAGAGCTTTCTTT.